Listed below are T cell receptor beta chains from one sample, sequenced in a study of cytomegalovirus exposure and HLA in healthy donors. Assay used: immunoSEQ multiplex PCR; TCRdb lists only in-frame clones, some missing. The sample has a few hundred thousand clones, around 77% seen once. Input material: PBMCs. These receptors originate from a woman aged 25 to 45 in good health and CMV-seronegative. CDR3s include the opening cysteine and the closing phenylalanine or tryptophan. Fields, in order: V gene, clone size, D gene, J gene, CDR3 protein, CDR3 DNA. A D gene is named only where the DNA matches it firmly. Part of the rows lack a size; the others show once, few, many or a class for expanded clones.

>TRBV6-5|-|-|TRBJ1-2
CASSAAVDYGYPF
TGTGCCAGCAGTGCCGCGGTGGACTATGGCTACCCCTTC
>TRBV4-2|once|-|TRBJ1-1
CASKYQEAETEAFF
TGTGCCAGCAAATATCAGGAGGCAGAAACTGAAGCTTTCTTT
>TRBV7-8|-|TRBD2|TRBJ2-7
CASSSYRLAGAYEQYF
TGTGCCAGCAGCTCCTACCGACTAGCGGGGGCCTACGAGCAGTACTTC
>TRBV12-5|once|-|TRBJ1-4
CASGPGGLGEKLFF
TGTGCTAGTGGTCCGGGGGGCCTCGGTGAAAAACTGTTTTTT
>TRBV6-5|-|-|TRBJ2-7
CASSYLGLGEQYF
TGTGCCAGCAGTTACCTCGGACTTGGGGAGCAGTACTTC
>TRBV27|-|-|TRBJ2-7
CASSRQGSSYEQYF
TGTGCCAGCAGCCGGCAGGGCAGTTCCTACGAGCAGTACTTC
>TRBV15|-|TRBD1|TRBJ2-6
CATSTGQGSGANVLTF
TGTGCCACCAGCACCGGACAGGGGTCCGGGGCCAACGTCCTGACTTTC
>TRBV29-1|-|-|TRBJ2-5
CSAEGIRIEFPQETQYF
TGCAGCGCCGAGGGCATCCGAATAGAGTTTCCCCAAGAGACCCAGTACTTC
>TRBV5-1|few|-|TRBJ1-4
CASSLFGGSEKLFF
TGCGCCAGCAGCTTGTTCGGGGGAAGTGAAAAACTGTTTTTT
>TRBV6-1|once|-|TRBJ1-2
CASLRGSNYGYTF
TGTGCCAGCTTACGGGGATCTAACTATGGCTACACCTTC
>TRBV6-5|-|-|TRBJ1-2
CASSYSRTNHYGYTF
TGTGCCAGCAGTTACTCAAGGACAAACCACTATGGCTACACCTTC
>TRBV27|-|-|TRBJ2-7
CASSPSEGVESYEQYF
TGTGCCAGCAGTCCCTCGGAAGGGGTAGAGTCCTACGAGCAGTACTTC
>TRBV5-1|-|-|TRBJ2-7
CASSYPLSYEQYF
TGCGCCAGCAGTTACCCCCTTAGCTACGAGCAGTACTTC
>TRBV27|few|TRBD1|TRBJ1-1
CASSLGAGQLNTEAFF
TGTGCCAGCAGTTTAGGGGCGGGACAGTTGAACACTGAAGCTTTCTTT
>TRBV10-3|-|TRBD1|TRBJ2-3
CAITPGGSGTSTDTQYF
TGTGCCATCACCCCAGGGGGATCAGGAACTAGCACAGATACGCAGTATTTT
>TRBV6-1|-|TRBD1|TRBJ1-5
CASSESFRRTGGRWPQHF
TGTGCCAGCAGTGAATCATTCCGGCGGACAGGGGGCAGGTGGCCCCAGCATTTT
>TRBV27|-|TRBD1|TRBJ2-1
CASSYRAINRGDEQFF
TGTGCCAGCAGTTACCGGGCAATAAACAGGGGCGATGAGCAGTTCTTC
>TRBV10-3|-|TRBD2|TRBJ2-1
CAISSGGASGANEQFF
TGTGCCATCAGTTCTGGGGGGGCTAGCGGGGCCAATGAGCAGTTCTTC
>TRBV13|-|TRBD1|TRBJ1-1
CASSNRGRNTEAFF
TGTGCCAGCAGTAACAGGGGGCGGAACACTGAAGCTTTCTTT
>TRBV19|-|TRBD2|TRBJ2-1
CASSEGGYNEQFF
TGTGCCAGTAGTGAGGGAGGGTACAATGAGCAGTTCTTC
>TRBV5-6|-|TRBD1|TRBJ2-7
CASSLITGGEVYEQYF
TGTGCCAGCAGCTTAATTACAGGGGGCGAAGTCTACGAGCAGTACTTC
>TRBV6-6|-|-|TRBJ1-5
CASSYRGGQPQHF
TGTGCCAGCAGTTACAGGGGAGGTCAGCCCCAGCATTTT
>TRBV2|-|TRBD1|TRBJ2-2
CASVGTGGTGELFF
TGTGCCAGCGTGGGGACAGGGGGCACCGGGGAGCTGTTTTTT
>TRBV19|-|-|TRBJ2-7
CASSATPYEQYF
TGTGCCTCCTCTGCCACACCCTACGAGCAGTACTTC
>TRBV30|-|TRBD2|TRBJ2-2
CAWSVLAGEGAGELFF
TGTGCCTGGAGTGTACTAGCGGGGGAAGGAGCCGGGGAGCTGTTTTTT
>TRBV7-2|few|TRBD2|TRBJ2-3
CASSLASSGLYTQYF
TGTGCCAGCAGCTTAGCTTCTAGCGGGCTATATACGCAGTATTTT
>TRBV28|-|-|TRBJ1-1
CASSTAGWNTEAFF
TGTGCCAGCTCAACCGCGGGTTGGAACACTGAAGCTTTCTTT
>TRBV9|once|-|TRBJ2-6
CASSVPGANVPTF
TGTGCCAGCAGCGTACCTGGGGCCAACGTCCCGACTTTC
>TRBV4-1|-|TRBD1|TRBJ1-1
CASSQGDRSNTEAFF
TGCGCCAGCAGCCAAGGGGACAGGTCTAACACTGAAGCTTTCTTT
>TRBV28|-|-|TRBJ2-7
CASSTRIRGNSYEQYF
TGTGCCAGCAGTACGAGGATTCGCGGGAACTCCTACGAGCAGTACTTC
>TRBV30|-|TRBD1|TRBJ1-1
CAWSVGTVPGYTEAFF
TGTGCCTGGAGTGTGGGGACAGTCCCAGGTTACACTGAAGCTTTCTTT
>TRBV5-6|-|TRBD1|TRBJ1-1
CASSPTLTGLAFF
TGTGCCAGCAGCCCCACCTTGACAGGGCTCGCTTTCTTT
>TRBV5-4|-|TRBD1|TRBJ2-7
CASSRQNRGVYEQYF
TGTGCCAGCAGCCGGCAGAACAGGGGGGTCTACGAGCAGTACTTC
>TRBV5-1|-|TRBD1|TRBJ2-5
CASTLIGGDRQETQYF
TGCGCCAGCACCCTCATTGGAGGGGACAGGCAAGAGACCCAGTACTTC
>TRBV30|-|TRBD1|TRBJ1-1
CAWSGQGNTEAFF
TGTGCCTGGAGTGGACAGGGGAACACTGAAGCTTTCTTT
>TRBV14|-|TRBD1|TRBJ1-2
CASSQADRSNYGYTF
TGTGCCAGCAGCCAAGCGGACAGGTCTAACTATGGCTACACCTTC
>TRBV19|few|TRBD1|TRBJ2-6
CASRDRVGGANVLTF
TGTGCCAGTAGGGACAGGGTGGGGGGGGCCAACGTCCTGACTTTC
>TRBV7-6|-|TRBD1|TRBJ1-2
CASSPSGTGGFDGYTF
TGTGCCAGCAGCCCCTCCGGGACAGGGGGCTTCGATGGCTACACCTTC
>TRBV30|-|TRBD2|TRBJ2-1
CAWSSGLAGFRFF
TGTGCCTGGAGTTCGGGACTAGCGGGGTTCAGGTTCTTC
>TRBV27|once|-|TRBJ1-5
CASSLGSSNQPQHF
TGTGCCAGCAGTTTAGGGAGTAGCAATCAGCCCCAGCATTTT
>TRBV27|few|TRBD1|TRBJ1-6
CASRTGNSPLHF
TGTGCCAGCCGGACAGGGAATTCACCCCTCCACTTT
>TRBV6-5|-|-|TRBJ2-7
CASSYGGGSYEQYF
TGTGCCAGCAGTTACGGGGGAGGCTCCTACGAGCAGTACTTC
>TRBV28|-|-|TRBJ2-3
CASGGPGTDTQYF
TGTGCCAGCGGAGGGCCCGGCACAGATACGCAGTATTTT
>TRBV5-1|-|TRBD1|TRBJ2-1
CASSSQGADEQFF
TGCGCCAGCAGCTCACAGGGGGCGGATGAGCAGTTCTTC
>TRBV5-6|-|-|TRBJ2-7
CASSLYIQFPSSYEQYF
TGTGCCAGCAGCTTGTATATTCAATTCCCTAGCTCCTACGAGCAGTACTTC
>TRBV11-2|-|-|TRBJ1-4
CASSLRGYAREEKLFF
TGTGCCAGCAGCTTGCGGGGTTACGCCCGGGAAGAAAAACTGTTTTTT
>TRBV19|-|-|TRBJ1-1
CASSTKTGTEAFF
TGTGCCAGTAGTACCAAGACAGGCACTGAAGCTTTCTTT
>TRBV19|-|-|TRBJ1-2
CASSMLGATGNFYGYTF
TGTGCCAGTAGTATGTTGGGGGCCACAGGAAACTTCTATGGCTACACCTTC
>TRBV7-9|-|TRBD1|TRBJ2-5
CSSSRTGQETQYF
TGTTCCAGCAGCCGGACAGGCCAAGAGACCCAGTACTTC
>TRBV5-1|-|-|TRBJ2-2
CASSLQNPTYTGELFF
TGCGCCAGCAGCTTACAGAATCCCACTTACACCGGGGAGCTGTTTTTT
>TRBV4-1|-|-|TRBJ2-3
CASSQYSLGRDTQYF
TGCGCCAGCAGCCAATACTCGTTAGGGAGGGATACGCAGTATTTT
>TRBV2|-|-|TRBJ2-3
CASARVGSSTDTQYF
TGTGCCAGCGCACGTGTCGGGTCTAGCACAGATACGCAGTATTTT
>TRBV11-3|-|TRBD1|TRBJ2-3
CASSLGVGQTSTDTQYF
TGTGCCAGCAGCTTAGGTGTGGGACAGACCAGCACAGATACGCAGTATTTT
>TRBV5-3|-|-|TRBJ2-7
CAKQHRVCMYF
TGTGCCAAACAACACAGGGTTTGTATGTACTTC
>TRBV7-9|few|-|TRBJ2-7
CASSSTSSYEQYF
TGTGCCAGCAGCTCTACTAGCTCCTACGAGCAGTACTTC
>TRBV30|few|-|TRBJ2-7
CAWCEDGSVYEQYF
TGTGCCTGGTGCGAGGATGGGTCCGTGTACGAGCAGTACTTC
>TRBV28|-|-|TRBJ2-7
CASSFAVAEDYEQYF
TGTGCCAGCAGTTTCGCCGTAGCGGAAGACTACGAGCAGTACTTC